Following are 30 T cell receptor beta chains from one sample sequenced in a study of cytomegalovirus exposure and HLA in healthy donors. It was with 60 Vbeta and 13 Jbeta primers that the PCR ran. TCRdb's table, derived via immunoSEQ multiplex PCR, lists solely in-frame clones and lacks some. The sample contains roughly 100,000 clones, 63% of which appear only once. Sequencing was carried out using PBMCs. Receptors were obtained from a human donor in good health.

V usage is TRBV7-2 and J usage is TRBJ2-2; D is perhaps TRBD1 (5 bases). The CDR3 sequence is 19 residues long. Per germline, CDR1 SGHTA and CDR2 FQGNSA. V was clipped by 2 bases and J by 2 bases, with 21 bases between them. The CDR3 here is CASSLRGPRRNLNTGELFF. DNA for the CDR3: TGTGCCAGCAGCTTAAGGGGCCCGCGACGTAATCTTAACACCGGGGAGCTGTTTTTT.

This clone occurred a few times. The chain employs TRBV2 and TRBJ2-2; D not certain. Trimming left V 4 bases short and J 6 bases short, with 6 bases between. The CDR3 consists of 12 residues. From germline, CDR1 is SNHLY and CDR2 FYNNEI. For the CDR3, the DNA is TGTGCCAGCAGTGTAATATCCGGGGAGCTGTTTTTT. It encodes CASSVISGELFF.

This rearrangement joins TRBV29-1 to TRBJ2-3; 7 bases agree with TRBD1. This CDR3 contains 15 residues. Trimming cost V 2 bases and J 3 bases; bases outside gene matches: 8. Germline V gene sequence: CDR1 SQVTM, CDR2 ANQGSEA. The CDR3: CSVELAGGETDTQYF. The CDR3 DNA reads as TGCAGCGTTGAATTGGCAGGGGGAGAAACAGATACGCAGTATTTT.

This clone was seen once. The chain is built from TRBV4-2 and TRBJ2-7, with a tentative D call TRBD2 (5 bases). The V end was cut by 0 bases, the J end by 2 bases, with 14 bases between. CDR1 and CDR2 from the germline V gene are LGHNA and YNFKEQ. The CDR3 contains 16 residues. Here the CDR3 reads CASSQDSADGAYEQYF. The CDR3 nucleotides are TGTGCCAGCAGCCAAGATTCGGCGGACGGGGCCTACGAGCAGTACTTC.

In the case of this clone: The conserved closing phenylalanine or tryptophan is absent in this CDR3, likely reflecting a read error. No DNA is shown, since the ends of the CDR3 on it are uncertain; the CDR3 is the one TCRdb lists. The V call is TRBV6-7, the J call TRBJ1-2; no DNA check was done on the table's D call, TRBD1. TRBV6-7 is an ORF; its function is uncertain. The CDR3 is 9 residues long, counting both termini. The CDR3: CASSPGTWL.

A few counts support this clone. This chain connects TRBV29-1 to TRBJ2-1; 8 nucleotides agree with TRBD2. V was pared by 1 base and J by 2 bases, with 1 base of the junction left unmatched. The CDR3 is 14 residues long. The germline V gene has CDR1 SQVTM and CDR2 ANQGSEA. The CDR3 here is CSVEGLAPYNEQFF. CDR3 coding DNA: TGCAGCGTTGAAGGACTAGCGCCCTACAATGAGCAGTTCTTC.

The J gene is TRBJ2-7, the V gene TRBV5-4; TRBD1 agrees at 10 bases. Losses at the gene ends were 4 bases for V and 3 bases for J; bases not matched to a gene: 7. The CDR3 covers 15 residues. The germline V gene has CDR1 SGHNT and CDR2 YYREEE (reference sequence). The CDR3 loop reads CASSTPGTGVYEQYF. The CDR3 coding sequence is TGTGCCAGCAGCACCCCCGGGACAGGGGTCTACGAGCAGTACTTC.

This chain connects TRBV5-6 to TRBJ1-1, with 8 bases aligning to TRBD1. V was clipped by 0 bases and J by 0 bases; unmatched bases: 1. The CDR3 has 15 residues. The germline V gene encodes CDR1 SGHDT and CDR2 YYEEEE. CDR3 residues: CASSLETGVNTEAFF. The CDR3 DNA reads TGTGCCAGCAGCTTGGAGACAGGGGTGAACACTGAAGCTTTCTTT.

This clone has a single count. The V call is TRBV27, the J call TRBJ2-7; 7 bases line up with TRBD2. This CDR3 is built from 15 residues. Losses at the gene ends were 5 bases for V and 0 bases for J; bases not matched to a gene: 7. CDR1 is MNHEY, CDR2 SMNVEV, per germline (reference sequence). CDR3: CASSRSGASSYEQYF. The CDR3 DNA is TGTGCCAGCAGTCGCAGCGGGGCCAGCTCCTACGAGCAGTACTTC.

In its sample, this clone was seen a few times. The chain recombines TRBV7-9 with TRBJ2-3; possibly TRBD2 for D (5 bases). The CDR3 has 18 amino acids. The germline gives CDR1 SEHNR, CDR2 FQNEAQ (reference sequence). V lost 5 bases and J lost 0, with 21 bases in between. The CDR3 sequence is CASSPPSAGRASTDTQYF. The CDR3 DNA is TGTGCCAGCAGCCCCCCGTCCGCGGGCCGTGCTAGCACAGATACGCAGTATTTT.

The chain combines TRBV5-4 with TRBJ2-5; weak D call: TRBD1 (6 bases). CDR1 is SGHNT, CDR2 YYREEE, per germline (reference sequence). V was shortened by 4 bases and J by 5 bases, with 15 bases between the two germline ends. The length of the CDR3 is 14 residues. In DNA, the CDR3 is TGTGCCAGCAGCCCCTTGGGGGCGGCGGAGACCCAGTACTTC. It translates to CASSPLGAAETQYF.

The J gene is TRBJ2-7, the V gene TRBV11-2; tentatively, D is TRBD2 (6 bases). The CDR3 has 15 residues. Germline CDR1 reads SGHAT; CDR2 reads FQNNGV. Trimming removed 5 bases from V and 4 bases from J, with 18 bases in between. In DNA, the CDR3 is TGTGCCAGCAGCCCGATGCGGGATGGAGATTACGAGCAGTACTTC. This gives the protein CASSPMRDGDYEQYF.

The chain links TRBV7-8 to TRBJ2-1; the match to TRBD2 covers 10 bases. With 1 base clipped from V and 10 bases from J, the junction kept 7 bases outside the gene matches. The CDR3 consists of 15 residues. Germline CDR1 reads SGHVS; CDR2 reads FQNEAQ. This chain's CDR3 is CASSLELAGYREQFF. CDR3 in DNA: TGTGCCAGCAGCTTAGAACTAGCGGGATATAGGGAGCAGTTCTTC.

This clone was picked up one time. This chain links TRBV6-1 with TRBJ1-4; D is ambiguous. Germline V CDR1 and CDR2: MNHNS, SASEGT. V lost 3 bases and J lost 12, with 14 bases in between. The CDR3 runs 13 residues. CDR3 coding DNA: TGTGCCAGCAGTGATACTCCCGGGTTGGAACTGTTTTTT. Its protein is CASSDTPGLELFF.

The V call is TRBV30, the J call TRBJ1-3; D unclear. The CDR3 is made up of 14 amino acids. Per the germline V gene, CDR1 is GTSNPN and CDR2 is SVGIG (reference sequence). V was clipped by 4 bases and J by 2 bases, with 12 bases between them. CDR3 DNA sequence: TGTGCCTGGACCCCGGGAGCAGCTGGAAACACCATATATTTT. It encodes CAWTPGAAGNTIYF.

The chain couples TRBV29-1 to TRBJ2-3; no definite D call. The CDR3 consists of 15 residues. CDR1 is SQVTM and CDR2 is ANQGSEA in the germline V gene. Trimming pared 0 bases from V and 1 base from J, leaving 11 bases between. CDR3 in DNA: TGCAGCGTTGAAGATGGGCGCCTCCGCACAGATACGCAGTATTTT. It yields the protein CSVEDGRLRTDTQYF.

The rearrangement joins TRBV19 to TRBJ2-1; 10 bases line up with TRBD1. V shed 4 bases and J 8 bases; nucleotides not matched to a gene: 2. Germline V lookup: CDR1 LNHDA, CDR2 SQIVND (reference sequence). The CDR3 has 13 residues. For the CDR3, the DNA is TGTGCCAGTAGTACTGACAGGGGGCATGAGCAGTTCTTC. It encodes CASSTDRGHEQFF.

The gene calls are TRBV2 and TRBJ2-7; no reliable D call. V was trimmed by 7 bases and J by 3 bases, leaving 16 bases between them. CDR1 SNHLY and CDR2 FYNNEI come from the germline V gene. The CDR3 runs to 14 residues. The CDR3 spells CASKAEPTGYEQYF. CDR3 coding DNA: TGTGCCAGCAAAGCCGAACCCACGGGCTACGAGCAGTACTTC.

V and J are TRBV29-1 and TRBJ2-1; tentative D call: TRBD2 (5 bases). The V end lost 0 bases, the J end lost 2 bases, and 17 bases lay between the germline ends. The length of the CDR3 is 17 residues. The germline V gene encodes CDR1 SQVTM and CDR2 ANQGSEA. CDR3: CSVEDLGLAPAYNEQFF. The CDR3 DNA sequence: TGCAGCGTTGAAGATCTTGGGTTAGCGCCCGCCTACAATGAGCAGTTCTTC.

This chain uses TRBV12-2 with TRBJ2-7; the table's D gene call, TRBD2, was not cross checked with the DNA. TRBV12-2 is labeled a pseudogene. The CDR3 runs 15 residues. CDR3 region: CASHLGGLAGYEQYF. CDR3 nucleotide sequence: TGTGCAAGTCACTTAGGCGGCCTAGCGGGCTACGAGCAGTACTTC.

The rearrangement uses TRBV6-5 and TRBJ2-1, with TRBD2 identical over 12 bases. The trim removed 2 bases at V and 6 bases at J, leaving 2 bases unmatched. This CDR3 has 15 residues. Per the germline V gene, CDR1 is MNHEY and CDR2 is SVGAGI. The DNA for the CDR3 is TGTGCCAGCAGTTACGAGACTAGCGGGAGCAATGAGCAGTTCTTC. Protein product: CASSYETSGSNEQFF.

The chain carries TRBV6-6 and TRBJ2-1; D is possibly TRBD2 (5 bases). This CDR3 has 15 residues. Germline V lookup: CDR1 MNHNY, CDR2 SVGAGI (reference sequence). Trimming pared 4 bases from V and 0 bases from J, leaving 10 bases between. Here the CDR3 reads CASSSRTGSYNEQFF. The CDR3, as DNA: TGTGCCAGCAGTTCCCGGACTGGCTCCTACAATGAGCAGTTCTTC.

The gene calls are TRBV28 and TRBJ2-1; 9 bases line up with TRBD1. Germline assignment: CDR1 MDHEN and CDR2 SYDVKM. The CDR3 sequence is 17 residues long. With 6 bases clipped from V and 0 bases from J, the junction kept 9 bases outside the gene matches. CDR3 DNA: TGTGCCAGCAGCGACACCGGGACAGGGACCTCCTACAATGAGCAGTTCTTC. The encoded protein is CASSDTGTGTSYNEQFF.

In nucleotides, the CDR3 is TGTGCCAGCAGCAAAGGCCTCGCTGGCCTCATGGCTAATGAAAAACTGTTTTTT. The encoded protein is CASSKGLAGLMANEKLFF. The rearrangement joins TRBV21-1 to TRBJ1-4; the DNA was not compared with TRBD1, the D call given in the table. TRBV21-1 is a listed pseudogene. The CDR3 has 18 amino acids.

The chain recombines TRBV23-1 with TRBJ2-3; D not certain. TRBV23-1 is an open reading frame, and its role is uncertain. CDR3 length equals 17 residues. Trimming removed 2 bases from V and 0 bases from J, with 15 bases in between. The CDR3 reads CASSQDRPLTSTDTQYF. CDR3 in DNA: TGCGCCAGCAGTCAAGATAGGCCACTAACTAGCACAGATACGCAGTATTTT.

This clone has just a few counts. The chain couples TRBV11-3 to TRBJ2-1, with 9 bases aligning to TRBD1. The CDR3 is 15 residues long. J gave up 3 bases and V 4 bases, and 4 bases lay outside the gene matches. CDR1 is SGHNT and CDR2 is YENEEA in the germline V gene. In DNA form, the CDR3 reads TGTGCCAGCAGCTCAGCGGGACAGGGCTACAATGAGCAGTTCTTC. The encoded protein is CASSSAGQGYNEQFF.

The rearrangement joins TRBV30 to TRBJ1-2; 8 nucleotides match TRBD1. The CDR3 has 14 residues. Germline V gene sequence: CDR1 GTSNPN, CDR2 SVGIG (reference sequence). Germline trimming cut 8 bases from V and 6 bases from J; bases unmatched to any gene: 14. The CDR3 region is CAILSTGERDGYTF. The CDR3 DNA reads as TGTGCCATTCTTTCGACAGGGGAAAGGGATGGCTACACCTTC.

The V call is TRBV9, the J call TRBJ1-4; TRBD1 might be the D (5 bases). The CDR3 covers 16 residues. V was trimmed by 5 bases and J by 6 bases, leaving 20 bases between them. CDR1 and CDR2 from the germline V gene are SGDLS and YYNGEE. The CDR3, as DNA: TGTGCCAGCAGTCCTAACTGGACACCCCGGGATGAAAAACTGTTTTTT. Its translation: CASSPNWTPRDEKLFF. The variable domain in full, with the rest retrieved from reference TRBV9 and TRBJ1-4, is DSGVTQTPKHLITATGQRVTLRCSPRSGDLSVYWYQQSLDQGLQFLIQYYNGEERAKGNILERFSAQQFPDLHSELNLSSLELGDSALYFCASSPNWTPRDEKLFFGSGTQLSVL.

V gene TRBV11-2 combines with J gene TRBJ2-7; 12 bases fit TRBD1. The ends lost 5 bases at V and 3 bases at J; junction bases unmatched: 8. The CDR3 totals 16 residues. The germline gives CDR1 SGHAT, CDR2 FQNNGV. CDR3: CASSPSGTGGIYEQYF. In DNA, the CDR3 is TGTGCCAGCAGCCCTTCCGGGACAGGGGGCATCTACGAGCAGTACTTC. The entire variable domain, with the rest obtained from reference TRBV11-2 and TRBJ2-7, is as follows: EAGVAQSPRYKIIEKRQSVAFWCNPISGHATLYWYQQILGQGPKLLIQFQNNGVVDDSQLPKDRFSAERLKGVDSTLKIQPAKLEDSAVYLCASSPSGTGGIYEQYFGPGTRLTVT.

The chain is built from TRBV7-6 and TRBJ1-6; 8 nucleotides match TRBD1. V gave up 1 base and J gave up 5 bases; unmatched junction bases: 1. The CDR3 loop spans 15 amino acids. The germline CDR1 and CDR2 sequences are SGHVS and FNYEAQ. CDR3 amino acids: CASSLGTGNNSPLHF. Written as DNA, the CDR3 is TGTGCCAGCAGCTTAGGGACAGGGAATAATTCACCCCTCCACTTT. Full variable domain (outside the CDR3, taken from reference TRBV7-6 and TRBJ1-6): GAGVSQSPRYKVTKRGQDVALRCDPISGHVSLYWYRQALGQGPEFLTYFNYEAQQDKSGLPNDRFSAERPEGSISTLTIQRTEQRDSAMYRCASSLGTGNNSPLHFGNGTRLTVT.